These 22 T cell receptor beta chains originate from one sample sequenced in a study of HIV-infected patients and healthy controls. Reverse transcription used approximately 500 ng RNA and constant-region primers for alpha and beta. Each of the alpha and beta chains got its own library through chain-specific third strand synthesis with indices. TCRdb redid the calling of the 5' RACE reads with MiXCR, one entry per CDR3 protein. Here the sample spans about 10,000 distinct CDR3 sequences, 7% to 9% being singletons. Whole blood was used without fractionation, so all unsorted peripheral T cells were included. The sample was blood. Every receptor here comes from an adult in good health.

In its sample, this clonotype ranks as medium-sized. The V and J genes are TRBV2 and TRBJ2-3; 8 positions match TRBD2. The V gene's germline CDR1 is SNHLY and CDR2 FYNNEI. Unmatched junction bases numbered 10, after V lost 4 bases and J lost 4 bases. The CDR3 consists of 16 residues. CDR3 in amino acids: CASSAPGGAPPDTQYF. CDR3 sequence (DNA): TGTGCCAGCAGTGCACCCGGGGGGGCACCACCAGATACGCAGTATTTT.

By frequency in the sample, this clonotype is medium-sized (0.01 to 0.1%). The V and J genes are TRBV6-4 and TRBJ2-3, with D maybe TRBD2 (6 bases). CDR1 is MRHNA, CDR2 SNTAGT, per germline. The V and J ends lost 0 bases and 3 bases respectively, with 10 bases between them. CDR3 size: 15 residues. The CDR3 protein is CASSDSALATDTQYF. The CDR3 region has the DNA TGTGCCAGCAGTGACTCGGCACTAGCAACAGATACGCAGTATTTT.

The V call is TRBV7-6, the J call TRBJ1-1, with D possibly TRBD1 on 5 matching bases. V dropped 5 bases and J dropped 3 bases, with 10 bases sitting between them. CDR3 length equals 13 residues. CDR1 and CDR2 (germline): SGHVS, FNYEAQ. The CDR3 here is CASSKDSYTEAFF. CDR3 nucleotide sequence: TGTGCCAGCAGCAAAGACAGCTACACTGAAGCTTTCTTT.

Relative to its sample, this clonotype is medium-sized. The chain recombines TRBV2 with TRBJ2-4; TRBD1 agrees at 7 bases. The CDR3 consists of 16 residues. CDR1 is SNHLY and CDR2 is FYNNEI in the germline V gene. V dropped 7 bases and J dropped 0; count of bases not matched to a gene: 9. The CDR3 DNA reads TGTGCCAGCAAAGTGAGGGACAGACTAGCCAAAAACATTCAGTACTTC. Translated: CASKVRDRLAKNIQYF.

This clonotype is labeled as medium-sized. V gene TRBV20-1 combines with J gene TRBJ1-5, with D perhaps TRBD1 (6 bases). The V and J ends lost 0 bases and 0 bases respectively, with 12 bases between them. The CDR3 covers 16 residues. CDR1 is DFQATT, CDR2 SNEGSKA, per germline (reference sequence). The CDR3 is CSARDRSQGSNQPQHF. Here the CDR3 DNA reads TGCAGTGCTAGAGATCGGTCACAGGGTAGCAATCAGCCCCAGCATTTT.

This clonotype is labeled medium-sized (0.01 to 0.1%). This chain connects TRBV12-3 or TRBV12-4 to TRBJ1-1, with 7 bases identical to TRBD1. The ends lost 4 bases at V and 4 bases at J; junction bases unmatched: 12. There are 16 residues in the CDR3. In DNA, the CDR3 is TGTGCCAGCAGTTATAAGACAGGGCGGAAACCCACTGAAGCTTTCTTT. It specifies CASSYKTGRKPTEAFF.

The table lists this clonotype with a few counts. The rearrangement uses TRBV20-1 and TRBJ2-7; 11 bases are a match to TRBD2. CDR1 DFQATT and CDR2 SNEGSKA come from the germline V gene (reference sequence). The CDR3 spans 13 residues. The V segment lost 6 bases and the J segment 5 bases; nucleotides outside the gene matches: 6. The CDR3 reads CSATSSGGDEQYF. The CDR3 DNA reads TGCAGTGCAACCAGTAGCGGGGGGGACGAGCAGTACTTC.

Sample share makes this clonotype medium-sized. This sequence joins TRBV20-1 and TRBJ2-6, with D maybe TRBD2 (6 bases). Germline CDR1 is DFQATT and CDR2 is SNEGSKA (reference sequence). This CDR3 spans 17 amino acids. Trimming took off 0 bases at V and 0 bases at J, with 12 bases between the two ends. The CDR3 here is CSARDLRDFSGANVLTF. The CDR3 DNA is TGCAGTGCTAGAGATTTGAGGGACTTCTCTGGGGCCAACGTCCTGACTTTC.

Only a few counts were recorded for this clonotype. V usage is TRBV12-5 and J usage is TRBJ2-1, with TRBD1 as a possible D gene (6 bases). This CDR3 contains 13 residues. Trimming took 4 bases from V and 7 from J, leaving 11 bases between them. Germline values: CDR1 LGHNT, CDR2 FRNRAP. DNA for the CDR3: TGTGCTAGTGGTTGGGACATCGGGAATGAGCAGTTCTTC. Residues: CASGWDIGNEQFF.

This clonotype was recorded at least ten times. The V call is TRBV7-2, the J call TRBJ1-1; D remains ambiguous. The CDR3 contains 11 residues. Per the germline V gene, CDR1 is SGHTA and CDR2 is FQGNSA. V was shortened by 3 bases and J by 3 bases, with 2 bases between the two germline ends. In DNA form, the CDR3 reads TGTGCCAGCAGCTTCTACACTGAAGCTTTCTTT. Residues: CASSFYTEAFF.

This clonotype is deemed medium-sized (0.01 to 0.1%). The rearrangement uses TRBV6-6 and TRBJ1-1, with a tentative D call TRBD1 (6 bases). The CDR3 is made up of 16 amino acids. Deletions cut 6 bases from V and 0 bases from J, with 17 bases between. The germline V gene encodes CDR1 MNHNY and CDR2 SVGAGI (reference sequence). DNA of the CDR3: TGTGCCAGCAGAACAACAGGGATGGGGGTGAACACTGAAGCTTTCTTT. Its translation is CASRTTGMGVNTEAFF.

This clonotype was seen a few times. The CDR3, as DNA: TGTGCCAGCAGCTCGACAGGGTCAGCCGGGGAGCTGTTTTTT. Its translation: CASSSTGSAGELFF. The chain combines TRBV11-3 with TRBJ2-2; TRBD1 matches at 7 bases. Germline CDR1 is SGHNT and CDR2 is YENEEA. V trimming: 4 bases; J trimming: 6 bases; junction bases outside the gene matches: 5. There are 14 residues in the CDR3.

The rearrangement joins TRBV25-1 to TRBJ1-6, with D uncertain. Germline CDR1 and CDR2: MGHDK and SYGVNS. Trimming removed 1 base at V and 5 bases at J, with 12 bases between. The CDR3 spans 16 residues. CDR3 bases: TGTGCCAGCAGTGAATTTTTCCTAAAGGATAATTCACCCCTCCACTTT. It encodes CASSEFFLKDNSPLHF.

This clonotype was found many times. As DNA, the CDR3 is TGTGCCAGTAGCCCCGGCGGTACGCAGTATTTT. Encoded protein: CASSPGGTQYF. The V gene is TRBV19, the J gene TRBJ2-3; D unresolved. Germline-derived CDR1 and CDR2 are LNHDA and SQIVND (reference sequence). This CDR3 is 11 amino acids long. Trimming left V 6 bases short and J 8 bases short, with 9 bases between. The full variable domain, with the rest looked up from reference TRBV19 and TRBJ2-3, is DGGITQSPKYLFRKEGQNVTLSCEQNLNHDAMYWYRQDPGQGLRLIYYSQIVNDFQKGDIAEGYSVSREKKESFPLTVTSAQKNPTAFYLCASSPGGTQYFGPGTRLTVL.

Sample share makes this clonotype medium-sized. This chain uses TRBV10-1 with TRBJ1-2, with D perhaps TRBD1 (5 bases). This CDR3 region has 13 residues. Trimming shortened V by 5 bases and J by 3 bases, and 10 bases separated the two germline ends. Germline V gives CDR1 WNHNN, CDR2 SYGVQD (reference sequence). CDR3 bases: TGCGCCAGCAGTTCCCAGGGATACTATGGCTACACCTTC. As protein: CASSSQGYYGYTF.

This clonotype was detected ten times or more. The chain couples TRBV2 to TRBJ1-6, with D possibly matching TRBD1 (5 bases). Trimming shortened V by 2 bases and J by 9 bases, and 17 bases separated the two germline ends. Germline V lookup: CDR1 SNHLY, CDR2 FYNNEI. The CDR3 is 16 residues long. CDR3 region: CASSEPPGYGASPLHF. The CDR3 DNA sequence: TGTGCCAGCAGTGAACCCCCAGGGTACGGTGCTTCACCCCTCCACTTT.

This clonotype is medium-sized within its sample. The J gene is TRBJ1-4, the V gene TRBV7-2; the match to TRBD1 covers 7 bases. V shed 5 bases and J 3 bases; nucleotides not matched to a gene: 6. Germline V gene lookup returns CDR1 SGHTA and CDR2 FQGNSA. The CDR3 extends over 15 amino acids. CDR3 protein: CASSINRGANEKLFF. The CDR3 DNA reads TGTGCCAGCAGCATCAACAGGGGCGCTAATGAAAAACTGTTTTTT.

This clonotype was seen ten or more times. The chain recombines TRBV20-1 with TRBJ2-4; D might be TRBD1 or TRBD2, each matching 6 bases. From germline, CDR1 is DFQATT and CDR2 SNEGSKA (reference sequence). V was cut by 4 bases and J by 0 bases, with 13 bases left in between. The CDR3 is 15 residues long. The CDR3 nucleotides are TGCAGTGCTAACAACGGGGGCGCAGCCAAAAACATTCAGTACTTC. Amino acid sequence: CSANNGGAAKNIQYF.

This clonotype is deemed medium-sized. This chain uses TRBV5-1 with TRBJ1-4, with TRBD1 as a possible D gene (6 bases). V was trimmed by 0 bases and J by 5 bases, leaving 14 bases between them. Germline V CDR1 and CDR2: SGHRS, YFSETQ. The length of the CDR3 is 16 residues. The CDR3 nucleotides are TGCGCCAGCAGCTTGGGACAGGCGCCCTCAAATGAAAAACTGTTTTTT. This encodes CASSLGQAPSNEKLFF.

By sample fraction, this clonotype is medium-sized. Here the CDR3 reads CASSIRVGQNTEAFF. DNA of the CDR3: TGTGCCAGCAGTATAAGGGTTGGACAAAACACTGAAGCTTTCTTT. The chain combines TRBV27 with TRBJ1-1; a weak D match, TRBD1 (5 bases). Germline V gives CDR1 MNHEY, CDR2 SMNVEV (reference sequence). There are 15 residues in the CDR3. V lost 5 bases, J lost 2 bases, and 15 bases lay in between.

This chain joins TRBV4-1 and TRBJ1-1; perhaps TRBD1 as D (6 bases). CDR3 length: 15 residues. Germline lookup yields CDR1 MGHRA and CDR2 YSYEKL. V was trimmed by 0 bases and J by 1 base, leaving 9 bases between them. CDR3 DNA: TGCGCCAGCAGCCAAGACGCAGGGGCGAACACTGAAGCTTTCTTT. Its protein is CASSQDAGANTEAFF.

The chain combines TRBV7-9 with TRBJ1-1; D not resolved. This CDR3 comprises 14 residues. The germline V and J ends were trimmed by 2 bases and 1 base, with 8 bases remaining between them. Germline V CDR1 and CDR2: SEHNR, FQNEAQ (reference sequence). CDR3 protein: CASSLRMGNTEAFF. The CDR3 coding sequence is TGTGCCAGCAGCTTAAGGATGGGGAACACTGAAGCTTTCTTT.